The subject of this entry is one T cell receptor beta chain. This entry comes from a study of blood T cell repertoires in COVID-19. Across the study: Sites in the United States, Italy and Spain provided acute and convalescent COVID-19 samples. T cells, B-cell-depleted T cells, or PBMCs provided the cDNA or gDNA that served as material.

Per the study methods: Reference gene primer amplification gave nucleated cell count estimates. This table comes from immunoSEQ multiplex PCR, and its TCRdb copy is limited to in-frame clones, with some not included. The DNA gave D and trimming, while V, J and clone size come from that table. This table holds 93,000 or so clones, 87% found once. The CDR3 contains 15 residues. The ends were cut back, 1 base at V and 3 bases at J, with 10 bases in the middle. Germline CDR1 reads SGHDT; CDR2 reads YYEEEE. Sequencing was done on a sample of peripheral blood. The receptor was isolated from a human donor in a cohort sampled during active COVID-19. The genes are TRBV5-6 and TRBJ1-4, with D unresolved. The CDR3 DNA sequence: TGTGCCAGCAGCTTGATTGGTCAGGCTAATGAAAAACTGTTTTTT. It encodes CASSLIGQANEKLFF.